The 5 T cell receptor beta chains in this list originate from one sample, sequenced in a study of blood T cell repertoires in COVID-19. The protocol was immunoSEQ multiplex PCR, while the TCRdb copy is restricted to in-frame clones and leaves out a portion. In the table there are around 110,000 clones, approximately 84% of which are singletons. The specimen sequenced was peripheral blood. The receptors here all came from a woman aged 60 to 75 with acute or convalescent COVID-19.

The CDR3 reads CASSQAGGAETQYF. For the CDR3, the DNA is TGTGCCAGCAGCCAAGCGGGGGGGGCGGAGACCCAGTACTTC. The rearrangement links TRBV3-1 (or the pseudogene TRBV3-2) to TRBJ2-5, with 8 bases fitting TRBD2. This CDR3 comprises 14 residues. The germline gives CDR1 LGHDT, CDR2 YNNKEL (reference sequence). J was trimmed by 5 bases and V by 1 base; bases with no gene match: 3.

The rearrangement joins TRBV7-2 to TRBJ2-6; the D is unclear. The CDR3 has 17 amino acids. Germline CDR1 is SGHTA and CDR2 is FQGNSA. V was clipped by 1 base and J by 4 bases, with 14 bases between them. In DNA form, the CDR3 reads TGTGCCAGCAGCTTAGTCGCACTGGTAGCCGGGGCCAACGTCCTGACTTTC. Residues: CASSLVALVAGANVLTF.

The CDR3 spells CASSDQTELVDTQYF. The DNA for the CDR3 is TGTGCCAGCAGTGACCAGACTGAGCTTGTAGATACGCAGTATTTT. The V and J genes are TRBV25-1 and TRBJ2-3, with no clear D. CDR3 length: 15 residues. V gave up 3 bases and J gave up 5 bases, with 15 bases separating them. The germline V gene has CDR1 MGHDK and CDR2 SYGVNS.

CDR3 sequence reads: CASSLDMGQREQYF. The CDR3 nucleotides read TGTGCCAGCAGTCTGGACATGGGTCAAAGGGAGCAGTACTTC. This chain connects TRBV27 to TRBJ2-7, with a possible D match to TRBD1 (5 bases). The CDR3 extends over 14 amino acids. CDR1 and CDR2 from the germline V gene are MNHEY and SMNVEV (reference sequence). The V and J ends lost 5 bases and 7 bases respectively, with 18 bases between them.

The DNA of the CDR3 is TGTGCCACCAGCAGGGCTGGGGGGAAAGGCAATCAGCCCCAGCATTTT. Protein: CATSRAGGKGNQPQHF. This chain connects TRBV15 to TRBJ1-5, with D possibly being TRBD1 (5 bases). Germline loops: CDR1 LNHNV, CDR2 YYDKDF (reference sequence). The CDR3 has 16 amino acids. V was pared by 3 bases and J by 2 bases, with 14 bases between. The whole variable domain, filled in from reference TRBV15 and TRBJ1-5, reads DAMVIQNPRYQVTQFGKPVTLSCSQTLNHNVMYWYQQKSSQAPKLLFHYYDKDFNNEADTPDNFQSRRPNTSFCFLDIRSPGLGDTAMYLCATSRAGGKGNQPQHFGDGTRLSIL.